Below are 29 T cell receptor beta chains sequenced from a single sample in a study of blood T cell repertoires in COVID-19. TCRdb's table, derived via immunoSEQ multiplex PCR, lists solely in-frame clones and lacks some. The sample contains roughly 200,000 clones, roughly 85% of which appear only once. Material: peripheral blood. These receptors were obtained from a human donor with active or convalescent COVID-19. The donor label of this sample is uncertain.

This clone was seen only once. The gene calls are TRBV6-5 and TRBJ2-1, with 11 bases lining up with TRBD1. The CDR3 has 15 amino acids. The V gene end was trimmed by 6 bases and the J gene end by 4 bases; junction bases not matched to a gene: 5. Germline V gene sequence: CDR1 MNHEY, CDR2 SVGAGI. The CDR3 DNA is TGTGCCAGCAGGGACCGGGACAGGGGGTACAATGAGCAGTTCTTC. Protein product: CASRDRDRGYNEQFF.

The rearrangement links TRBV3-1 (or the pseudogene TRBV3-2) to TRBJ2-4; the match to TRBD2 covers 11 bases. J was trimmed by 6 bases and V by 1 base; bases with no gene match: 2. Germline CDR1 reads LGHDT; CDR2 reads YNNKEL (reference sequence). The CDR3 length is 15 residues. CDR3 sequence reads: CASSQVGTSGNIQYF. In DNA, the CDR3 is TGTGCCAGCAGCCAAGTGGGGACTAGCGGAAACATTCAGTACTTC.

This rearrangement joins TRBV4-3 to TRBJ2-7; 7 bases match TRBD1. Germline loops: CDR1 LGHNA, CDR2 YSLEER. The CDR3 has 14 residues. Trimming took 3 bases from V and 2 from J; bases not matched to a gene: 4. Written as DNA, the CDR3 is TGCGCCAGCAGCCATCAAGACAGGGCCTACGAGCAGTACTTC. This translates into CASSHQDRAYEQYF.

This chain connects TRBV9 to TRBJ2-6, with D perhaps TRBD2 (5 bases). V gave up 3 bases and J gave up 3 bases, with 7 bases separating them. The germline V gene encodes CDR1 SGDLS and CDR2 YYNGEE. This CDR3 has 14 amino acids. CDR3 region: CASSAGGGANVLTF. As DNA, the CDR3 is TGTGCCAGCAGCGCCGGAGGTGGGGCCAACGTCCTGACTTTC.

This clone was counted only a few times. The chain recombines TRBV7-9 with TRBJ1-1, with D possibly matching TRBD1 (5 bases). V lost 5 bases and J 5 bases, leaving 12 bases between the germline ends. From germline, CDR1 is SEHNR and CDR2 FQNEAQ (reference sequence). This CDR3 contains 13 residues. The CDR3 DNA is TGTGCCAGCAGCCGTGCAGGGTTGACTGAAGCTTTCTTT. Translated: CASSRAGLTEAFF.

This clone is judged medium-sized. The rearrangement joins TRBV3-1 (or the pseudogene TRBV3-2) to TRBJ2-3, with 12 bases fitting TRBD2. CDR3 length equals 16 residues. The junction had 3 bases not matched to a gene; V was cut back by 3 bases and J by 2 bases. The germline V gene has CDR1 LGHDT and CDR2 YNNKEL (reference sequence). CDR3 DNA sequence: TGTGCCAGCAGCCACAGGACTAGCGGGAACACAGATACGCAGTATTTT. This sequence encodes CASSHRTSGNTDTQYF.

This clone has only one observation. The chain employs TRBV4-1 and TRBJ2-3; 7 nucleotides align to TRBD2. V dropped 1 base and J dropped 0; count of bases not matched to a gene: 10. CDR1 and CDR2 from the germline V gene are MGHRA and YSYEKL. The CDR3 totals 18 residues. The CDR3 DNA sequence: TGCGCCAGCAGCCAAGTGCCCCTAGCGGAGGCTAGCACAGATACGCAGTATTTT. Translation: CASSQVPLAEASTDTQYF.

V gene TRBV28 combines with J gene TRBJ2-3, with D maybe TRBD2 (6 bases). Trimming left V 1 base short and J 0 bases short, with 11 bases between. Germline loops: CDR1 MDHEN, CDR2 SYDVKM. This CDR3 region has 16 residues. The CDR3: CASSLFLALSTDTQYF. CDR3 coding DNA: TGTGCCAGCAGTTTATTTCTAGCGCTAAGCACAGATACGCAGTATTTT.

The DNA for the CDR3 is TGTGCCAGCAGCCCCTCTGCGAATCTCGGCTACGAGCAGTACTTC. This translates into CASSPSANLGYEQYF. The gene calls are TRBV7-8 and TRBJ2-7, with no clear D. Looked up from germline, CDR1 is SGHVS and CDR2 is FQNEAQ. This CDR3 comprises 15 residues. V gave up 5 bases and J gave up 3 bases, with 17 bases separating them.

The chain uses TRBV12-3 or TRBV12-4 and TRBJ1-4, with D unclear. This CDR3 region has 13 residues. V gave up 6 bases and J gave up 6 bases, with 11 bases separating them. The CDR3 coding sequence is TGTGCCAGCAGCCGAAGAGTCGATGAAAAACTGTTTTTT. Its protein is CASSRRVDEKLFF.

This rearrangement joins TRBV6-6 to TRBJ1-2, with 8 nucleotides matching TRBD1. Trimming at V came to 7 bases and at J to 6 bases, leaving 4 bases not matched to a gene. Germline CDR1 is MNHNY and CDR2 is SVGAGI (reference sequence). The CDR3 totals 12 residues. The CDR3 region has the DNA TGTGCCAGCAATCCGACAGGGGATGGCTACACCTTC. This encodes CASNPTGDGYTF.

The V and J genes are TRBV6-5 and TRBJ1-1, with TRBD1 identical over 9 bases. Trimming removed 4 bases from V and 3 bases from J; junction bases left unmatched: 3. This CDR3 is 14 amino acids long. CDR1 MNHEY and CDR2 SVGAGI come from the germline V gene. The chain's CDR3 is CASSSQGADTEAFF. The CDR3, as DNA: TGTGCCAGCAGTTCACAGGGGGCGGACACTGAAGCTTTCTTT.

V usage is TRBV28 and J usage is TRBJ2-4; D is unclear. The V and J ends lost 1 base and 7 bases respectively, with 11 bases between them. CDR1 and CDR2 from the germline V gene are MDHEN and SYDVKM. The CDR3 consists of 14 residues. The CDR3 sequence is CASSLYWFGNIQYF. As DNA, the CDR3 is TGTGCCAGCAGTTTATATTGGTTCGGGAACATTCAGTACTTC.

This clone was recorded once. The chain carries TRBV11-3 and TRBJ1-2, with D perhaps TRBD1 (5 bases). V was trimmed by 5 bases and J by 4 bases, leaving 17 bases between them. The V gene's germline CDR1 is SGHNT and CDR2 YENEEA. This CDR3 region has 15 residues. CDR3 bases: TGTGCCAGCAGCAGCTCTCCACAGGCCTCCTATGGCTACACCTTC. Residues: CASSSSPQASYGYTF.

Note on this clone: Other DNA sequences in the same sample also yield this CDR3. V gene TRBV18 combines with J gene TRBJ2-1; 14 positions agree with TRBD2. J gave up 6 bases and V 3 bases, and 1 base lay outside the gene matches. Germline values: CDR1 KGHSH, CDR2 LQKENI. This CDR3 contains 15 residues. The CDR3 loop reads CASSPGTSGSNEQFF. The CDR3 DNA reads TGTGCCAGCTCACCCGGGACTAGCGGGAGCAATGAGCAGTTCTTC.

As DNA, the CDR3 is TGTGCCAGCAGCCCCGGGACAGACTTTATGAGTTGGCCAGATACGCAGTATTTT. This codes for CASSPGTDFMSWPDTQYF. This sequence joins TRBV27 and TRBJ2-3, with 7 bases matching TRBD1. Germline-derived CDR1 and CDR2 are MNHEY and SMNVEV (reference sequence). V shed 6 bases and J 4 bases; nucleotides not matched to a gene: 19. The CDR3 totals 18 residues.

This chain connects TRBV12-3 or TRBV12-4 to TRBJ2-5; possibly TRBD1 for D (7 bases). The CDR3 loop spans 13 amino acids. V was shortened by 7 bases and J by 9 bases, with 18 bases between the two germline ends. The CDR3 sequence: CASTGGGRTAQYF. The CDR3 region has the DNA TGTGCCAGCACCGGAGGGGGCAGGACGGCCCAGTACTTC.

Only one count was recorded for this clone. The chain joins TRBV6-6 to TRBJ2-1, with 16 bases matching TRBD2. The V gene end was trimmed by 5 bases and the J gene end by 9 bases; junction bases not matched to a gene: 13. This CDR3 has 18 residues. Germline values: CDR1 MNHNY, CDR2 SVGAGI (reference sequence). This CDR3 reads CASSLETPGLAGGSEQFF. CDR3 nucleotide sequence: TGTGCCAGCAGTCTGGAGACACCGGGACTAGCGGGAGGGAGTGAGCAGTTCTTC.

The chain has TRBV5-1 and TRBJ2-3; TRBD1 is a possible D gene (5 bases). This CDR3 is built from 16 residues. V lost 4 bases, J lost 5 bases, and 20 bases lay in between. CDR1 SGHRS and CDR2 YFSETQ come from the germline V gene. The chain's CDR3 is CASSPQGMIRRDTQYF. The DNA for the CDR3 is TGCGCCAGCAGCCCCCAGGGTATGATACGGAGAGATACGCAGTATTTT.

The chain couples TRBV30 to TRBJ1-2; D is unresolved. Per the germline V gene, CDR1 is GTSNPN and CDR2 is SVGIG (reference sequence). This CDR3 comprises 14 residues. The V end was cut by 0 bases, the J end by 2 bases, with 10 bases between. Here the CDR3 reads CAWSVLRINYGYTF. CDR3 DNA: TGTGCCTGGAGTGTACTACGGATAAACTATGGCTACACCTTC.

This sequence joins TRBV5-1 and TRBJ1-2, with D unclear. CDR1 is SGHRS, CDR2 YFSETQ, per germline. The CDR3 loop spans 12 amino acids. V lost 0 bases and J lost 8, with 8 bases in between. The CDR3 loop is CASSLDQRGYTF. The CDR3 DNA reads as TGCGCCAGCAGCTTGGACCAGAGGGGCTACACCTTC.

The J gene is TRBJ2-3, the V gene TRBV14, with a possible D match to TRBD2 (5 bases). This CDR3 is built from 14 residues. Germline CDR1 reads SGHDN; CDR2 reads FVKESK. V lost 0 bases and J lost 3, with 7 bases in between. CDR3 region: CASSQDLATDTQYF. CDR3 nucleotide sequence: TGTGCCAGCAGCCAAGATCTAGCAACAGATACGCAGTATTTT.

V usage is TRBV18 and J usage is TRBJ2-7, with TRBD2 matching 7 bases. The germline V gene encodes CDR1 KGHSH and CDR2 LQKENI. The CDR3 runs to 14 residues. V gave up 4 bases and J gave up 4 bases; unmatched junction bases: 7. CDR3 bases: TGTGCCAGCTCACGCGGACTAGATGGGTACGAGCAGTACTTC. Its protein product is CASSRGLDGYEQYF.

J is TRBJ1-4 and V is TRBV12-5; weak D call: TRBD1 (5 bases). The ends were cut back, 6 bases at V and 8 bases at J, with 16 bases in the middle. Germline CDR1 reads LGHNT; CDR2 reads FRNRAP. The CDR3 has 14 residues. CDR3 residues: CASGPGTSWEKLFF. In DNA, the CDR3 is TGTGCTAGTGGCCCCGGGACTTCTTGGGAAAAACTGTTTTTT.

The chain is built from TRBV5-1 and TRBJ2-5; 11 positions match TRBD2. From germline, CDR1 is SGHRS and CDR2 YFSETQ. This CDR3 spans 17 amino acids. Unmatched junction bases numbered 7, after V lost 2 bases and J lost 1 base. Here the CDR3 reads CASSLSGLADSQETQYF. The CDR3 DNA follows: TGCGCCAGCAGCTTATCGGGACTAGCGGACTCCCAAGAGACCCAGTACTTC.

V gene TRBV2 combines with J gene TRBJ1-1; D uncertain. The CDR3 has 14 amino acids. CDR1 is SNHLY and CDR2 is FYNNEI in the germline V gene. V lost 7 bases to trimming and J lost 0 bases, with 12 bases between them. Here the CDR3 DNA reads TGTGCCAGCACCAGAACGAATTTGAACACTGAAGCTTTCTTT. Translated, it gives CASTRTNLNTEAFF.

CDR3 nucleotides: TGCGCCAGCAGTCCAGACAGAACTAGCAATCAGCCCCAGCATTTT. Translated, it gives CASSPDRTSNQPQHF. V gene TRBV4-3 combines with J gene TRBJ1-5; tentative D call: TRBD1 (5 bases). The CDR3 runs to 15 residues. Germline V lookup: CDR1 LGHNA, CDR2 YSLEER. The V end lost 6 bases, the J end lost 0 bases, and 12 bases lay between the germline ends.

J is TRBJ2-3 and V is TRBV11-3; 10 positions agree with TRBD1. Germline assignment: CDR1 SGHNT and CDR2 YENEEA. Losses at the gene ends were 5 bases for V and 4 bases for J; bases not matched to a gene: 6. There are 15 residues in the CDR3. CDR3: CASSPGTGVADTQYF. CDR3 coding DNA: TGTGCCAGCAGCCCGGGGACAGGGGTGGCAGATACGCAGTATTTT.

V and J are TRBV10-3 and TRBJ1-2, with D maybe TRBD1 (5 bases). Trimming left V 6 bases short and J 8 bases short, with 19 bases between. There are 14 residues in the CDR3. CDR1 and CDR2 from the germline V gene are ENHRY and SYGVKD. CDR3 nucleotides: TGTGCCATCAGGGGCTCGGGGGGGGATTTCGGCTACACCTTC. Translated, it gives CAIRGSGGDFGYTF.